These T cell receptor beta chains were read from a single sample in a study of T cells in localized non-small cell lung cancer. Profiled with immunoSEQ multiplex PCR; TCRdb holds only in-frame clones, not every one. Of approximately 47,000 clones listed, about 88% are singletons. The material sequenced was PBMCs, taken before any cancer treatment. The source is a man between 40 and 69 years old with stage II lung adenocarcinoma. Both conserved end residues are trimmed from each CDR3.

CDR3	length	V
ASSLDQETQY	10	TRBV7-9
ASNNGRFNQPQH	12	TRBV6-1
ASSLQRITGGLNTGELF	17	TRBV18
ASSVRGPVHNEQF	13	TRBV5-1
ASSPTSSLDEQY	12	TRBV19
ASNGDLNTEAF	11	TRBV5-1
ASSAGTGENTEAF	13	TRBV2
ASSPRGLTNTGELF	14	TRBV5-1
ASSEEVGQGRAQY	13	TRBV6-1
ASSGQGFTEAF	11	TRBV6-1
SANLQGEQF	9	TRBV20-1
ASSLTYGELF	10	TRBV7-8
ASSLAPDGGYT	11	TRBV5-1
AISESTGLRAF	11	TRBV10-3
ASSSQGAANYGYT	13	TRBV2
ASSPSGGPKAF	11	TRBV7-8
ASSLSVQGGDSPLH	14	TRBV27
ASSPPGQLEKLF	12	TRBV6-5
ASSSRLGMTGDRLGETQY	18	TRBV5-1
ASSFGGNTIY	10	TRBV7-2
ASSPTGGDYEQY	12	TRBV27
SVTGNTGELF	10	TRBV29-1
ASSPSDSNNSPLH	13	TRBV18
ASSSPDRGNEKLF	13	TRBV27
ASGWGGTGELF	11	TRBV12-5
SAASGDRTYNEQF	13	TRBV29-1
ASSDRVGSEKLF	12	TRBV6-1
ASSGEGTWGMNTEAF	15	TRBV2
ASRFEGGYT	9	TRBV2
ASLPLPGVTNTGELF	15	TRBV18
ASSLGETQY	9	TRBV11-3
ASSARLAGVPLSEAKNIQY	19	TRBV19
ASSGLSLNEKLF	12	TRBV28
ASSPILAGPANTGELF	16	TRBV7-3
ASSIIQGFGYGYT	13	TRBV6-5
ASSITRESNQPQH	13	TRBV19
ASSLTVNRVY	10	TRBV5-8
ASSVVGVMNTEAF	13	TRBV9
ASSVGTGGMNTEAF	14	TRBV9
ASSWAGGEKETQY	13	TRBV7-2
ASSELHRVGYT	11	TRBV6-1
ASSLPRKGWDTEAF	14	TRBV7-8
ASSVDRVGTQY	11	TRBV11-3
ASSGRVCPYGYT	12	TRBV10-1
ASSSLRKGQGDTDTQY	16	TRBV5-4
ASRASTGWTGELF	13	TRBV11-3
ASGRGMTDTQY	11	TRBV19
AITPTGTGTGELF	13	TRBV10-3
AISGDGNQPQH	11	TRBV6-5
ASSLPLSNEQF	11	TRBV28
ASGEGRNSNQPQH	13	TRBV7-2
ASSIVSRVDYKETQY	15	TRBV19
ASSLGMRDTQY	11	TRBV5-1
ASLGRQGVPLDGYT	14	TRBV2
ASSIDRTHTQY	11	TRBV19
ASSPLRGGSEETQY	14	TRBV18
ASSPSSRNEQF	11	TRBV4-1